This T cell receptor (beta chain) was identified during a study of neurological immune-mediated disorders (dated by TCRdb to about 2019). Regarding the complete study: Using UMI-based sequencing, the study compared peripheral blood TCR-beta repertoires from patients with HTLV-I-associated myelopathy (HAM/TSP), patients with multiple sclerosis, and healthy controls. The roughly 100 TCR-beta libraries covered PBMC samples along with longitudinal samples, technical triplicates, and paired sorted CD4+ and CD8+ T-cell subsets. The cohort comprised 65 to 75 subjects: 15 or so HAM/TSP patients, around 34 multiple sclerosis patients and approximately 20 healthy controls.

To note about this clonotype: No antigen is known for it. No base quality values were provided; no much bigger clone lies one nucleotide off.

V and J are truncated by 3 bases and 7 bases respectively, leaving an intervening sequence of 7 bases. As encoded in the germline V gene (reference sequence), CDR1 is MNHEY while CDR2 is SMNVEV. The CDR3 holds 11 amino acids from the cysteine to the phenylalanine. Only the CDR3 part of the read is kept: 33 bases, read in frame from the first base. The healthy controls were volunteers from a blood bank in Maryland, USA. For the unsorted PBMC libraries, 2 million PBMCs were stored in RNAlater at -80 degrees C until RNA extraction and were used to generate the libraries. Peripheral blood underwent Ficoll-Hypaque density gradient centrifugation to isolate PBMCs, which were then cryopreserved in liquid nitrogen. cDNA synthesis used template-switch 5'RACE with a primer carrying a 10-nucleotide random unique molecular identifier tagging each TCR transcript. Over 190 million TCR-beta sequences, covering 15-18 subjects, were produced in each sequencing run. Total RNA was extracted with the RNeasy kit. TCR-beta VDJ regions were amplified with primers for the TCR constant region and the 5'RACE anchor, using the KAPA Real-time Library Amplification kit. Sample indexes and Illumina adaptors were added in a first PCR, and a second PCR then increased library yield. After Ampure bead purification, the TCR product of roughly 650 bp was size-selected on a 2% E-gel SizeSelection system. Before pooling, library quality was assessed on a Bioanalyzer, concentration was determined with Qubit, and library quantification was performed with the Kapa Library Quantification kit. An Illumina HiSeq 2500 was used to sequence the libraries paired-end at 2 x 150 bp. To increase sequence diversity, about 24-32% phiX was spiked into each library pool. The source study handled its data this way. The UMI-based MiGEC pipeline processed quality-filtered reads and removed over 80% of raw TCR sequences during error correction. IMGT germline references were used for aligning VDJ genes, and each clonotype was defined as a unique CDR3 amino acid sequence together with its V-J genes. Clonal expansion, Shannon diversity, and CDR3 relatedness (CalcPairwiseDistances, ClusterSamples) were evaluated with VDJtools, and phylogenetic trees were built with CLCbio workbench. Clones with at least 8 unique UMIs were defined as expanded, with this threshold being based on coefficient-of-variation modelling across technical triplicates. TCRdb itself trimmed the public reads at Q25 with fastp, ran MiXCR and retained productive beta chains. Rows are combined by CDR3 protein, so each entry shows the most common genes and DNA. TCRdb assigned the V and J calls; the authors' analysis was not used. Here the sample has some 77,000 distinct CDR3 sequences; roughly 9.5% occur a single time. The top ten clonotypes cover 1.7% of the sample.

General study outcomes and caveats: The highest TCR clonal expansion was observed in HAM/TSP patients, whereas the lowest was observed in MS patients, even when compared with healthy controls. No identical CDR3 amino acid sequences were found to be shared among expanded clones across subjects, suggesting that TCR-beta repertoires were private in all groups.

The rearranged segments are TRBV27 and TRBJ2-7; the D gene cannot be resolved reliably. The receptor was isolated from a middle-aged man in good health. Sequencing was performed on PBMCs. This receptor carries the CDR3 CASSFVREQYF. The DNA sequence is as follows: TGTGCCAGCAGTTTTGTAAGGGAGCAGTACTTC.